A single sample gave rise to the 28 T cell receptor beta chains below, sequenced in a study of T cells in Graves' hyperthyroidism and ophthalmopathy. RNA transcripts provided the source from which TCR beta CDR3 regions were amplified. The HTBI primer set drove a first-round RT-PCR of the TCR CDR3. One entry per CDR3 protein, called by TCRdb with MiXCR from the multiplex PCR reads. The sample shows 300,000 to 450,000 distinct CDR3 sequences, more than 14% of them seen only once. The sequencing input was blood. The receptors were sampled from a woman in her 30s with Graves' ophthalmopathy.

This clonotype was seen ten or more times. The rearrangement uses TRBV28 and TRBJ2-2; D gene uncertain. CDR3 length: 17 residues. Germline loops: CDR1 MDHEN, CDR2 SYDVKM. The V gene lost 2 bases and the J gene lost 4 bases, with 17 bases spanning the gap. CDR3 nucleotides: TGTGCCAGCAGTTTACAGGAAGGAAATATGTTCACCGGGGAGCTGTTTTTT. Translated: CASSLQEGNMFTGELFF.

This clonotype was recorded at least ten times. This chain links TRBV5-1 with TRBJ1-1; 7 bases line up with TRBD1. The CDR3 extends over 16 amino acids. CDR1 is SGHRS and CDR2 is YFSETQ in the germline V gene. Trimming took 4 bases from V and 2 from J; bases not matched to a gene: 11. For the CDR3, the DNA is TGCGCCAGCAGCCCCAAGGACAGGAGGATCAACACTGAAGCTTTCTTT. Translation gives CASSPKDRRINTEAFF.

Ten or more counts support this clonotype. The chain couples TRBV20-1 to TRBJ2-3; D not certain. The length of the CDR3 is 14 residues. Deletions cut 1 base from V and 1 base from J, with 9 bases between. Looked up from germline, CDR1 is DFQATT and CDR2 is SNEGSKA (reference sequence). DNA of the CDR3: TGCAGTGCTAGAGCCCGGTGGGGCACAGATACGCAGTATTTT. Translating it yields CSARARWGTDTQYF.

Of note for this clonotype: The junction and the germline gene differ at one end; a read error may be behind it. The rearrangement joins TRBV5-1 to TRBJ2-6; the D call may be TRBD1 or TRBD2 (5 bases each). This CDR3 contains 17 residues. Germline CDR1 SGHRS, CDR2 YFSETQ. In nucleotides, the CDR3 is TGCGCCAGCAGCTTGGTTCGGGGCAGCTCTGGGGCCAACGTCCTGGCTTTC. This sequence encodes CASSLVRGSSGANVLAF. Variable domain in full (rest from reference TRBV5-1 and TRBJ2-6): KAGVTQTPRYLIKTRGQQVTLSCSPISGHRSVSWYQQTPGQGLQFLFEYFSETQRNKGNFPGRFSGRQFSNSRSEMNVSTLELGDSALYLCASSLVRGSSGANVLAFGAGSRLTVL.

The sample holds a few counts of this clonotype. The chain has TRBV25-1 and TRBJ1-5; D call uncertain. Germline V gene data show CDR1 as MGHDK and CDR2 as SYGVNS. The CDR3 covers 16 residues. Trimming removed 2 bases from V and 2 bases from J, with 13 bases in between. The CDR3 DNA is TGTGCCAGCAGTGAAGGAGGACTGCCGGGCAATCAGCCCCAGCATTTT. Translation gives CASSEGGLPGNQPQHF.

In this sample, this clonotype turned up many times. The genes are TRBV30 and TRBJ1-1; 8 nucleotides align to TRBD1. The CDR3 is 13 residues long. J gave up 6 bases and V 2 bases, and 5 bases lay outside the gene matches. CDR1 and CDR2 from the germline V gene are GTSNPN and SVGIG (reference sequence). The CDR3 DNA reads as TGTGCCTGGAGTCATACAGGGGGATCTGAAGCTTTCTTT. Encoded protein: CAWSHTGGSEAFF.

Ten or more counts support this clonotype. The CDR3, as DNA: TGTGCCAGCAGCCGCTCGACACCTTACAATGAGCAGTTCTTC. Protein sequence: CASSRSTPYNEQFF. The genes are TRBV12-3 or TRBV12-4 and TRBJ2-1, with D uncertain. V was pared by 6 bases and J by 4 bases, with 13 bases between. The CDR3 contains 14 residues.

The table lists this clonotype with a few counts. The chain is built from TRBV18 and TRBJ2-6; D is possibly TRBD1 or TRBD2 (5 bases each). There are 16 residues in the CDR3. The ends were cut back, 3 bases at V and 12 bases at J, with 21 bases in the middle. The germline gives CDR1 KGHSH, CDR2 LQKENI. CDR3 region: CASSPGTQGGLGVLTF. CDR3 bases: TGTGCCAGCTCACCCGGGACCCAAGGTGGGTTAGGCGTCCTGACTTTC.

This clonotype was counted many times. The V gene is TRBV29-1, the J gene TRBJ2-7; D perhaps matches TRBD2 (6 bases). Trimming shortened V by 3 bases and J by 3 bases, and 9 bases separated the two germline ends. The CDR3 is 12 residues long. CDR1 is SQVTM and CDR2 is ANQGSEA in the germline V gene. The CDR3 reads CSVDYGSYEQYF. The CDR3 coding sequence is TGCAGCGTTGATTACGGGAGCTACGAGCAGTACTTC.

In this sample, this clonotype turned up many times. V and J are TRBV7-2 and TRBJ2-1; 8 bases match TRBD2. From germline, CDR1 is SGHTA and CDR2 FQGNSA. The V gene end was trimmed by 2 bases and the J gene end by 3 bases; junction bases not matched to a gene: 0. CDR3 length equals 14 residues. CDR3 nucleotides: TGTGCCAGCAGCTTAACTAGCGGCTACAATGAGCAGTTCTTC. Translated: CASSLTSGYNEQFF.

The chain joins TRBV11-2 to TRBJ1-4; D might be TRBD1 (6 bases). CDR1 SGHAT and CDR2 FQNNGV come from the germline V gene. The CDR3 runs 15 residues. The germline V and J ends were trimmed by 0 bases and 4 bases, with 9 bases remaining between them. The CDR3 DNA reads as TGTGCCAGCAGCTTAGAGAGGGGACATAATGAAAAACTGTTTTTT. This gives the protein CASSLERGHNEKLFF. Looking up the rest from reference TRBV11-2 and TRBJ1-4 gives the full variable domain: EAGVAQSPRYKIIEKRQSVAFWCNPISGHATLYWYQQILGQGPKLLIQFQNNGVVDDSQLPKDRFSAERLKGVDSTLKIQPAKLEDSAVYLCASSLERGHNEKLFFGSGTQLSVL.

This clonotype was recorded many times. The chain links TRBV28 to TRBJ2-7; possible D gene TRBD1, 5 bases. V was shortened by 5 bases and J by 0 bases, with 14 bases between the two germline ends. The CDR3 covers 15 residues. Germline loops: CDR1 MDHEN, CDR2 SYDVKM. The CDR3 loop reads CASSTRTTDSYEQYF. CDR3 in DNA: TGTGCCAGCAGTACCCGGACAACGGACTCCTACGAGCAGTACTTC.

This clonotype has a count of ten or more. The chain joins TRBV9 to TRBJ2-7; TRBD2 matches 12 bases. Looked up from germline, CDR1 is SGDLS and CDR2 is YYNGEE. V was pared by 3 bases and J by 2 bases, with 3 bases of the junction left unmatched. This CDR3 spans 15 amino acids. The CDR3 loop is CASSETSGGTYEQYF. CDR3 nucleotides: TGTGCCAGCAGCGAGACTAGCGGGGGTACCTACGAGCAGTACTTC.

This clonotype was detected a few times. J is TRBJ1-1 and V is TRBV9; possibly TRBD1 for D (5 bases). Looked up from germline, CDR1 is SGDLS and CDR2 is YYNGEE. Trimming removed 0 bases at V and 5 bases at J, with 8 bases between. The CDR3 runs 13 residues. The CDR3 coding sequence is TGTGCCAGCAGCGTAGGGGGGTGGACTGAAGCTTTCTTT. Its protein is CASSVGGWTEAFF.

This clonotype was counted ten times or more. The rearrangement uses TRBV11-2 and TRBJ1-1; D not resolved. V was clipped by 5 bases and J by 0 bases, with 19 bases between them. Looked up from germline, CDR1 is SGHAT and CDR2 is FQNNGV. This CDR3 comprises 17 residues. CDR3 coding DNA: TGTGCCAGCAGCGCACCCGCCCCCCGGGCAATGAACACTGAAGCTTTCTTT. It specifies CASSAPAPRAMNTEAFF.

This clonotype was detected a few times. The J gene is TRBJ1-6, the V gene TRBV7-9; D unclear. V lost 0 bases and J 8 bases, leaving 11 bases between the germline ends. The CDR3 extends over 15 amino acids. Per the germline V gene, CDR1 is SEHNR and CDR2 is FQNEAQ (reference sequence). CDR3 nucleotide sequence: TGTGCCAGCAGCTTAGCCGGGCTTGTGGATTCACCCCTCCACTTT. This codes for CASSLAGLVDSPLHF.

The rearrangement uses TRBV12-3 or TRBV12-4 and TRBJ1-5; D possibly corresponds to TRBD1 (6 bases). The CDR3 is 15 amino acids. V was shortened by 6 bases and J by 6 bases, with 18 bases between the two germline ends. The CDR3 here is CASSLVGGGGQPQHF. In DNA form, the CDR3 reads TGTGCCAGCAGCCTGGTGGGAGGGGGTGGTCAGCCCCAGCATTTT.

In its sample, this clonotype was seen many times. The chain links TRBV12-3 or TRBV12-4 to TRBJ1-1; possible D gene TRBD1, 5 bases. Trimming pared 6 bases from V and 2 bases from J, leaving 19 bases between. This CDR3 region has 16 residues. The CDR3 DNA sequence: TGTGCCAGCAGCTCCGAGGGGATGAGGGGCAACACTGAAGCTTTCTTT. Translated, it gives CASSSEGMRGNTEAFF.

Ten or more counts support this clonotype. The CDR3 bases are TGTGCCAGCAGATCCGAGGGGCCAGATACGCAGTATTTT. Translating it yields CASRSEGPDTQYF. The V gene is TRBV28, the J gene TRBJ2-3, with D tentatively TRBD1 or TRBD2 (5 bases each). This CDR3 comprises 13 residues. The germline gives CDR1 MDHEN, CDR2 SYDVKM. Trimming pared 6 bases from V and 4 bases from J, leaving 11 bases between.

This rearrangement joins TRBV19 to TRBJ2-1; 9 bases agree with TRBD1. Germline lookup yields CDR1 LNHDA and CDR2 SQIVND (reference sequence). This CDR3 has 15 residues. The V gene end was trimmed by 4 bases and the J gene end by 3 bases; junction bases not matched to a gene: 4. CDR3 residues: CASSTGTGIYNEQFF. The CDR3 DNA reads TGTGCCAGTAGTACCGGGACAGGGATCTACAATGAGCAGTTCTTC.

The sample holds many counts of this clonotype. The CDR3 region is CASSLRSGGAMNTQYF. CDR3 DNA sequence: TGTGCCAGCAGCTTACGAAGCGGGGGGGCTATGAATACGCAGTATTTT. The V and J genes are TRBV7-9 and TRBJ2-3; 10 bases align to TRBD2. The CDR3 runs to 16 residues. The germline V gene has CDR1 SEHNR and CDR2 FQNEAQ (reference sequence). J gave up 7 bases and V 2 bases, and 9 bases lay outside the gene matches.

This clonotype was counted ten times or more. The gene calls are TRBV2 and TRBJ2-4; D may be TRBD1 (6 bases). Germline V gene sequence: CDR1 SNHLY, CDR2 FYNNEI. The length of the CDR3 is 12 residues. Trimming stripped 4 bases from V and 8 bases from J, with 9 bases between. CDR3 residues: CASSGTVYIQYF. CDR3 DNA sequence: TGTGCCAGCAGTGGGACAGTCTACATTCAGTACTTC. Using reference TRBV2 and TRBJ2-4 for the parts outside the CDR3, the full variable domain is EPEVTQTPSHQVTQMGQEVILRCVPISNHLYFYWYRQILGQKVEFLVSFYNNEISEKSEIFDDQFSVERPDGSNFTLKIRSTKLEDSAMYFCASSGTVYIQYFGAGTRLSVL.

This clonotype was seen ten or more times. This chain joins TRBV4-2 and TRBJ2-3; 12 bases line up with TRBD2. The CDR3 covers 17 residues. Looked up from germline, CDR1 is LGHNA and CDR2 is YNFKEQ. V lost 4 bases to trimming and J lost 6 bases; unmatched junction nucleotides: 11. The CDR3, as DNA: TGTGCCAGCAGCCCGACTAGCGGGGGTACCAGGAGGGATACGCAGTATTTT. Translation: CASSPTSGGTRRDTQYF.

This clonotype was picked up a small number of times. The V call is TRBV12-5, the J call TRBJ1-4; D unresolved. V lost 6 bases and J lost 0, with 5 bases in between. The germline gives CDR1 LGHNT, CDR2 FRNRAP. This CDR3 has 13 residues. CDR3 sequence: CASGATTNEKLFF. DNA of the CDR3: TGTGCTAGTGGGGCGACAACTAATGAAAAACTGTTTTTT.

The CDR3 reads CSARLAGAGGTDTQYF. The CDR3 nucleotides read TGCAGTGCTAGACTAGCGGGGGCTGGGGGCACAGATACGCAGTATTTT. V gene TRBV20-1 combines with J gene TRBJ2-3; the match to TRBD2 covers 10 bases. Germline V gene data show CDR1 as DFQATT and CDR2 as SNEGSKA (reference sequence). Trimming at V came to 2 bases and at J to 1 base, leaving 6 bases not matched to a gene. This CDR3 region has 16 residues.

V gene TRBV12-3 or TRBV12-4 combines with J gene TRBJ2-2, with 12 bases fitting TRBD1. This CDR3 region has 19 residues. The ends lost 8 bases at V and 1 base at J; junction bases unmatched: 14. CDR3 in DNA: TGTGCCAGCCTCGGGGGGGGACAGGGGGCTTTATTGAACACCGGGGAGCTGTTTTTT. It encodes CASLGGGQGALLNTGELFF.

The gene calls are TRBV5-4 and TRBJ2-2; 9 nucleotides line up with TRBD2. The length of the CDR3 is 17 residues. V was clipped by 4 bases and J by 1 base; unmatched bases: 8. Per germline, CDR1 SGHNT and CDR2 YYREEE (reference sequence). The CDR3 nucleotides read TGTGCCAGCAGCGACTCCGGGACTAGCAAGAACACCGGGGAGCTGTTTTTT. Residues: CASSDSGTSKNTGELFF.

A note on this clonotype: Possible read error: a much larger clone is one base away. The chain has TRBV6-1 and TRBJ2-3, with D perhaps matching TRBD2 (6 bases). The germline V gene encodes CDR1 MNHNS and CDR2 SASEGT. The CDR3 contains 13 residues. Trimming stripped 11 bases from V and 2 bases from J, with 14 bases between. The CDR3 DNA is TGTGCCGCGGCGGCTAGCGTCACAGATACGCAGTATTTT. Protein: CAAAASVTDTQYF.